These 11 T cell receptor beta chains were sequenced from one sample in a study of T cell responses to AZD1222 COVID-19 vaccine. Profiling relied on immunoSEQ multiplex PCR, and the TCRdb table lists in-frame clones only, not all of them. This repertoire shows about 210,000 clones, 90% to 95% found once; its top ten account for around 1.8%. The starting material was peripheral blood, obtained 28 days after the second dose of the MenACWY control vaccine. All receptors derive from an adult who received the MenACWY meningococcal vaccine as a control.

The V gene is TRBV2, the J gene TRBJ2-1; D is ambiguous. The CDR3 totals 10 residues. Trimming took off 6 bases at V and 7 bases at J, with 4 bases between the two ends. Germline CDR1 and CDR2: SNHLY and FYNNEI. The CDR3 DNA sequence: TGTGCCAGCAGCCGGAATGAGCAGTTCTTC. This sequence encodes CASSRNEQFF. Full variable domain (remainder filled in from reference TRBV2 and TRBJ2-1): EPEVTQTPSHQVTQMGQEVILRCVPISNHLYFYWYRQILGQKVEFLVSFYNNEISEKSEIFDDQFSVERPDGSNFTLKIRSTKLEDSAMYFCASSRNEQFFGPGTRLTVL.

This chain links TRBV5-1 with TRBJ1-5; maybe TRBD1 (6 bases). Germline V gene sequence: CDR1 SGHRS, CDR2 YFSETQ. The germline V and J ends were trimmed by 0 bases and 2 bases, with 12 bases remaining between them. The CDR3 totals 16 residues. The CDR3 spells CASSLEPGDGNQPQHF. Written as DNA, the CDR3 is TGCGCCAGCAGCTTGGAACCAGGGGATGGCAATCAGCCCCAGCATTTT.

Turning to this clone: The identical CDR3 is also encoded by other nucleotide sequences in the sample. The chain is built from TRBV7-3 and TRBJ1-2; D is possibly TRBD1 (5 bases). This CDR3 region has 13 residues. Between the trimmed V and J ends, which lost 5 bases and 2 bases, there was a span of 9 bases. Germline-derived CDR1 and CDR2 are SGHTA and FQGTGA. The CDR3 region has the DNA TGTGCCAGCAGCCCCGACAGAAACTATGGCTACACCTTC. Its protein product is CASSPDRNYGYTF.

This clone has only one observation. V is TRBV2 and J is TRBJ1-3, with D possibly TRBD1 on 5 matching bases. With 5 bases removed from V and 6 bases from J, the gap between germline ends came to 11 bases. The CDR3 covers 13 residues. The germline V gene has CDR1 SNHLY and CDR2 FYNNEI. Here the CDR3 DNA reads TGTGCCAGCAGTTTCCCAGGGCCAAACACCATATATTTT. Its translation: CASSFPGPNTIYF.

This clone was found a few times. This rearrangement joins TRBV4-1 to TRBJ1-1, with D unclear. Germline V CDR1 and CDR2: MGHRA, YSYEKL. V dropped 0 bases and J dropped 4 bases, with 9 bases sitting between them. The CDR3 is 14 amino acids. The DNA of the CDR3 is TGCGCCAGCAGCCAAGAGGGTCCCATCACTGAAGCTTTCTTT. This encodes CASSQEGPITEAFF.

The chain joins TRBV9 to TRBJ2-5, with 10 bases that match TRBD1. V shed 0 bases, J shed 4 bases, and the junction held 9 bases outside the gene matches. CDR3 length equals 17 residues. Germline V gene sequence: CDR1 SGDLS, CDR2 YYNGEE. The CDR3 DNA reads TGTGCCAGCAGCGTAGATTGGGGACAGGGGCTCCTAGAGACCCAGTACTTC. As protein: CASSVDWGQGLLETQYF.

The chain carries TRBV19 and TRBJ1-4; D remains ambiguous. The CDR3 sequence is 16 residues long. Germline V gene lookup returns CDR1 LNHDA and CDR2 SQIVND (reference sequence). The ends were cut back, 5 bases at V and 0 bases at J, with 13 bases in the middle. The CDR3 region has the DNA TGTGCCAGTAGTTCTGACGGACCCCCAACTAATGAAAAACTGTTTTTT. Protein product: CASSSDGPPTNEKLFF.

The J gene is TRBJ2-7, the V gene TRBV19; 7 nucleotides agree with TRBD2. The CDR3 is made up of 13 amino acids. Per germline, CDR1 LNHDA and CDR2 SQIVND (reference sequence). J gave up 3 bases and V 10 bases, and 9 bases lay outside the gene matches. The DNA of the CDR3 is TGTGCCACCTCCAACCGCGGGGGCTACGAGCAGTACTTC. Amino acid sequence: CATSNRGGYEQYF. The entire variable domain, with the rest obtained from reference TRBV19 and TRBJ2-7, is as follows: DGGITQSPKYLFRKEGQNVTLSCEQNLNHDAMYWYRQDPGQGLRLIYYSQIVNDFQKGDIAEGYSVSREKKESFPLTVTSAQKNPTAFYLCATSNRGGYEQYFGPGTRLTVT.

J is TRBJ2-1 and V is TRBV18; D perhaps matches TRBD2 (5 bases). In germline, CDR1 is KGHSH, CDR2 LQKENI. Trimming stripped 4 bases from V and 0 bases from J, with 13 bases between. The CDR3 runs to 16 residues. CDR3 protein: CASSLPSLSSYNEQFF. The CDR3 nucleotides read TGTGCCAGCTCACTTCCTAGCCTCAGCTCCTACAATGAGCAGTTCTTC.

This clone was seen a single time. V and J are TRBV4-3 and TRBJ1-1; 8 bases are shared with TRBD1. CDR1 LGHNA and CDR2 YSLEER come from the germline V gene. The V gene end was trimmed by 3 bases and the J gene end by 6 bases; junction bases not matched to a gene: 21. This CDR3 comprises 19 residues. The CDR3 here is CASSHRLRALGQAGAEAFF. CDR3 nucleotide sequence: TGCGCCAGCAGCCATAGATTAAGGGCTTTGGGACAGGCGGGCGCTGAAGCTTTCTTT.

The CDR3 protein is CASSYSSRSPYNEQFF. The CDR3 nucleotides are TGTGCCAGCAGTTACTCGTCCCGATCCCCCTACAATGAGCAGTTCTTC. V usage is TRBV6-6 and J usage is TRBJ2-1; D uncertain. Trimming pared 0 bases from V and 2 bases from J, leaving 11 bases between. CDR3 length: 16 residues. Germline CDR1 is MNHNY and CDR2 is SVGAGI (reference sequence).